This TCR beta chain was retrieved from a study of CD8+ T cells in alopecia areata. On the study more broadly: Those treated were given oral tofacitinib at 5 to 10 mg twice daily. Overall study results and limits: With patients, TCR sharing proved less clear than in mice, a difference possibly related to HLA. Persistence of many expanded lesional clones was seen in scalp and blood during tofacitinib. Lesional scalp, notably in alopecia totalis/universalis, had clonality above that of normal scalp.

The sequencing template was cDNA reverse transcribed from extracted RNA. Sequencing used immunoSEQ multiplex PCR; TCRdb keeps in-frame clones, though not all of them. The sample holds 150,000 or so clones, 45% to 60% seen once. V dropped 8 bases and J dropped 10 bases, with 6 bases sitting between them. The germline V gene encodes CDR1 SGHAT and CDR2 FQNNGV. The CDR3 length is 9 residues. Note on this clone: Its matching antigen is unknown.

The treatment was: oral pan-JAK inhibitor, 5-10 mg twice daily. This chain links TRBV11-2 with TRBJ2-1; unclear D gene. This TCR was sampled from a human donor with alopecia areata. This sample comprised CD8+ T cells sorted from blood, obtained at week 4, from a patient treated with tofacitinib. The CDR3 is CASGREQFF. The CDR3 region has the DNA TGTGCCAGCGGACGGGAGCAGTTCTTC.